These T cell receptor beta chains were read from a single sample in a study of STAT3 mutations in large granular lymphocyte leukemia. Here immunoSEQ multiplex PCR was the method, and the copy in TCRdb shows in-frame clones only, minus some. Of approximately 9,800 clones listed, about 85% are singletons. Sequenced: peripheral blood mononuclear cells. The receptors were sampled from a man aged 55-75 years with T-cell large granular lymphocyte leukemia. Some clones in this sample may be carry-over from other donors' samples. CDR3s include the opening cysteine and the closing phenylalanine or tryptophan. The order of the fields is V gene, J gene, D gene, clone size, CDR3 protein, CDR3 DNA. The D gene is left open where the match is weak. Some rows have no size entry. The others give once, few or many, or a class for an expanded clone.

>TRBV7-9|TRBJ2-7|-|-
CASSPGRSYEQYF
TGTGCCAGCAGCCCAGGACGGTCCTACGAGCAGTACTTC
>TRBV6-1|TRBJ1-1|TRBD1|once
CASGGQGSNTEAFF
TGTGCCAGCGGGGGACAGGGCTCCAACACTGAAGCTTTCTTT
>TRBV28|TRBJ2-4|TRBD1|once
CASSSRTGMSNIQYF
TGTGCCAGCAGTTCGAGGACAGGGATGTCAAACATTCAGTACTTC
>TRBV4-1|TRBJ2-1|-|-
CASSQEGRRVGQFF
TGCGCCAGCAGCCAAGAGGGACGGCGGGTTGGGCAGTTCTTC
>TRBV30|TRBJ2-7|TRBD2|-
CAWNGAGGQGQYF
TGTGCCTGGAATGGAGCGGGAGGGCAGGGGCAGTACTTC
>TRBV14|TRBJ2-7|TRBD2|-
CASSQEGLAALGDEQYF
TGTGCCAGCAGCCAAGAAGGACTAGCGGCCCTAGGGGACGAGCAGTACTTC
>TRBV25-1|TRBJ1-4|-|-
CASSLRGEKLFF
TGTGCCAGCAGCCTTCGGGGGGAAAAACTGTTTTTT
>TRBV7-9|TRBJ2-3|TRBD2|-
CASSFGGTDTQYF
TGTGCCAGCAGCTTCGGGGGGACAGATACGCAGTATTTT
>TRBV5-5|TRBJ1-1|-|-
CASSSELQTNTEAFF
TGTGCCAGCAGCTCGGAGCTACAAACCAACACTGAAGCTTTCTTT
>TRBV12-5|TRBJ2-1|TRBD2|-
CASGPTSGLHNEQFF
TGTGCTAGTGGTCCTACTAGCGGACTTCACAATGAGCAGTTCTTC
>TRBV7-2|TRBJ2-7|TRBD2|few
CASSLRLAGGPYEQYF
TGTGCCAGCAGCTTACGACTAGCGGGAGGCCCCTACGAGCAGTACTTC
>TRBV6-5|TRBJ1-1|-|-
CASSYAQKNTEAFF
TGTGCCAGCAGTTACGCCCAAAAGAACACTGAAGCTTTCTTT
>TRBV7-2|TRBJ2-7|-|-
CASAPGSASYEQYF
TGTGCCAGCGCCCCAGGCTCCGCTTCCTACGAGCAGTACTTC
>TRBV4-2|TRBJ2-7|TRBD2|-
CASSQVPTSGSSYEQYF
TGTGCCAGCAGCCAAGTTCCGACTAGCGGGAGCTCCTACGAGCAGTACTTC
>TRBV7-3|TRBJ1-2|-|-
CASSESGGSYGYTF
TGTGCCAGCAGCGAAAGCGGGGGGAGCTATGGCTACACCTTC
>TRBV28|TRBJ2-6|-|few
CASSPVGRLLSGANVLTF
TGTGCCAGCAGTCCCGTCGGACGGTTACTCTCTGGGGCCAACGTCCTGACTTTC
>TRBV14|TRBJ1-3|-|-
CASSLLASSGNTIYF
TGTGCCAGCAGCCTTTTAGCGAGCTCTGGAAACACCATATATTTT
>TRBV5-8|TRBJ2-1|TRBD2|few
CASSYGRGYLVSEQFF
TGTGCCAGCAGCTATGGGCGGGGGTATCTGGTCAGTGAGCAGTTCTTC
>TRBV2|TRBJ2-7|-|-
CASTMGRGRSYEQYF
TGTGCCAGCACCATGGGCAGGGGTCGATCCTACGAGCAGTACTTC
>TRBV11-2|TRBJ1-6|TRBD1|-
CASSFSGLTGSLPLHF
TGTGCCAGCAGCTTCTCCGGGCTGACAGGGAGTTTACCCCTCCACTTT
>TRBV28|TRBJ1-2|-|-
CASSLGTSNYGYTF
TGTGCCAGCAGTTTAGGGACATCTAACTATGGCTACACCTTC
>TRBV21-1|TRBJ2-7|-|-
CASSIGGGAVHAYEQYF
TGTGCCAGCAGCATCGGGGGGGGAGCGGTCCATGCCTACGAGCAGTACTTC
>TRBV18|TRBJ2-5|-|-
CASSPGGDWRETQYF
TGTGCCAGCTCACCAGGCGGAGACTGGCGGGAGACCCAGTACTTC
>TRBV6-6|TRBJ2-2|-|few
CASSSSNTGELFF
TGTGCCAGCAGTTCCTCGAACACCGGGGAGCTGTTTTTT
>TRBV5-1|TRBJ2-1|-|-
CASSFRDNEQFF
TGCGCCAGCAGCTTCAGGGATAATGAGCAGTTCTTC
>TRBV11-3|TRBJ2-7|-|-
CASSLRGQNYEQYF
TGTGCCAGCAGCCTCCGCGGACAGAACTACGAGCAGTACTTC
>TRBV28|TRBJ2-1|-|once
CASSLDFYSYNEQFF
TGTGCCAGCAGCCTCGACTTTTACTCCTACAATGAGCAGTTCTTC
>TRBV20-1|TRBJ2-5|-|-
CSARLGETQYF
TGCAGTGCTAGGCTAGGAGAGACCCAGTACTTC
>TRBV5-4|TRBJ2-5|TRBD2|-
CASSLTSGGRGETQYF
TGTGCCAGCAGCTTAACTAGCGGAGGGCGTGGAGAGACCCAGTACTTC
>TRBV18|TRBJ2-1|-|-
CASSPNTGVTYNEQFF
TGTGCCAGCTCACCAAATACGGGAGTCACCTACAATGAGCAGTTCTTC
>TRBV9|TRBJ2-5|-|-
CASSVGSDPTWETQYF
TGTGCCAGCAGCGTAGGTAGTGATCCTACCTGGGAGACCCAGTACTTC
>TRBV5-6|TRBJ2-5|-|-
CASSLFQGNLQETQYF
TGTGCCAGCAGCTTGTTTCAGGGCAACCTACAAGAGACCCAGTACTTC
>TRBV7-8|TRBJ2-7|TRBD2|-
CASSPPAPGLASSEQYF
TGTGCCAGCAGCCCGCCTGCCCCGGGACTAGCGTCGTCCGAGCAGTACTTC
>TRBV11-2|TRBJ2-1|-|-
CASSLDEAIRVFGQFF
TGTGCCAGCAGCTTAGATGAGGCTATTAGGGTATTCGGGCAGTTCTTC
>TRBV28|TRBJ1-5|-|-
CASSPLSLFLSNQPQHF
TGTGCCAGCAGTCCCCTCTCACTGTTTCTTAGCAATCAGCCCCAGCATTTT
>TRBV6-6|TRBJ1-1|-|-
CASSYSSQPEAFF
TGTGCCAGCAGTTACTCGAGCCAGCCTGAAGCTTTCTTT
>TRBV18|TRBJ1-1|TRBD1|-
CASTPTGAPIMNTEAFF
TGTGCCAGCACCCCGACAGGGGCCCCTATAATGAACACTGAAGCTTTCTTT
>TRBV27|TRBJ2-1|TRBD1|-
CASTRGTGDKGYNEQFF
TGTGCCAGCACCCGCGGGACAGGGGATAAGGGATACAATGAGCAGTTCTTC
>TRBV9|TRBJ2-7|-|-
CASSPGATTTKQYF
TGTGCCAGCAGCCCTGGCGCTACCACTACGAAGCAGTACTTC
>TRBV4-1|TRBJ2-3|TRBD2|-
CASSLRLAGSTDTQYF
TGCGCCAGCAGCCTCCGACTAGCGGGGAGCACAGATACGCAGTATTTT
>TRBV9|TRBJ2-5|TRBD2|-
CASSPGVAGTQYF
TGTGCCAGCAGCCCTGGAGTAGCGGGGACCCAGTACTTC
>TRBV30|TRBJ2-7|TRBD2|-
CAWASGFGYEQYF
TGTGCCTGGGCTAGCGGATTCGGCTACGAGCAGTACTTC
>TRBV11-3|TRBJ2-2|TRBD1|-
CASSSGQGAAGELFF
TGTGCCAGCAGCTCGGGACAGGGGGCCGCCGGGGAGCTGTTTTTT
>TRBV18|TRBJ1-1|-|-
CASSSLDRNTEAFF
TGTGCCAGCTCATCCTTGGACAGGAACACTGAAGCTTTCTTT
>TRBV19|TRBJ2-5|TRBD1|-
CASSILPGQGASQYF
TGTGCCAGTAGTATCCTACCGGGACAGGGGGCGAGCCAGTACTTC